The clone carrying this T cell receptor beta chain was seen once. Its antigen remains unknown. The junction and the germline gene differ at one end; a read error may be behind it. TCRdb reprocessed the reads via MiXCR and lists one record per CDR3 protein. In the table there are under 600,000 distinct CDR3 sequences, 16% of which are singletons. In germline, CDR1 is SGHRS, CDR2 YFSETQ. The CDR3 covers 15 residues. The data originate from a study of T cell repertoires in cytomegalovirus infection. Broader study findings: HLA-C-restricted CMV clonotypes gave the most frequent clonotype in two of eight donors.

Source material: CD8+ T cells from PBMCs. The TCR was taken from a human donor in good health (CMV status not recorded). Some clones in this sample may be carry-over from other donors' samples. V is TRBV5-1 and J is TRBJ2-2; the D call may be TRBD1 or TRBD2 (5 bases each). In DNA, the CDR3 is TGCGCCAGCAGCTTTACAGGATCGAACACCGGGGTGCTGTTTTTT. Amino acids: CASSFTGSNTGVLFF. Full variable domain (missing parts from reference TRBV5-1 and TRBJ2-2): KAGVTQTPRYLIKTRGQQVTLSCSPISGHRSVSWYQQTPGQGLQFLFEYFSETQRNKGNFPGRFSGRQFSNSRSEMNVSTLELGDSALYLCASSFTGSNTGVLFFGEGSRLTVL.